The present entry profiles one TCR beta chain with its context. The germline gives CDR1 MNHNS, CDR2 SASEGT. This CDR3 is built from 15 residues. TCRdb re-called the 5' RACE reads; every CDR3 protein appears as one record, without DNA. The sample yields a few hundred thousand distinct CDR3 sequences, of which the top ten take up approximately 5.9%. The data stem from a study of monozygotic twins with inflammatory bowel disease. This sequence was found in a human donor with ulcerative colitis or Crohn's disease, or a healthy co-twin of an affected twin (not recorded which). The sequencing input was blood. V usage is TRBV6-1 and J usage is TRBJ2-5; the D gene TCRdb calls, TRBD2, cannot be checked with no DNA. CDR3 sequence reads: CASCLGTSGQETQYF.